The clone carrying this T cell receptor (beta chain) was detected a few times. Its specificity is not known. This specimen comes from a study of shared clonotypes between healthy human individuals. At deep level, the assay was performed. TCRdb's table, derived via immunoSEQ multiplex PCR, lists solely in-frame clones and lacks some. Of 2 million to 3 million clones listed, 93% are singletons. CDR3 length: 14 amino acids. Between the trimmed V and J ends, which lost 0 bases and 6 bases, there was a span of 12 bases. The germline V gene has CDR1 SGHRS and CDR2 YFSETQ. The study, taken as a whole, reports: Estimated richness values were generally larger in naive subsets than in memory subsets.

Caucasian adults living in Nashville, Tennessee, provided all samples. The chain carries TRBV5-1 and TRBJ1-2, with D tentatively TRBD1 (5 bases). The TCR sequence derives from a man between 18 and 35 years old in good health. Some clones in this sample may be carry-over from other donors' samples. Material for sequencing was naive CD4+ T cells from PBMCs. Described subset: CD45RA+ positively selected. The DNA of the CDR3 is TGCGCCAGCAGCTTGGCCATAGGGGATCATGGCTACACCTTC. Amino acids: CASSLAIGDHGYTF.